The T cell receptor beta chain under discussion was sequenced for a study of Graves' ophthalmopathy and Graves' hyperthyroidism. Study-level findings and limits: A majority of expanded thyroid clonotypes exceeding 0.001 frequency were likewise present in blood.

With 1 base removed from V and 9 bases from J, the gap between germline ends came to 27 bases. The CDR3 length is 18 residues. The germline CDR1 and CDR2 sequences are SEHNR and FQNEAQ (reference sequence). Amplification of the TCR beta CDR3 regions used RNA transcripts (as template). First-round RT-PCR with HTBI primers preceded a second-round multiplex PCR. MiXCR, applied by TCRdb to the multiplex PCR reads, yields one record per CDR3 protein. The sample contains tens of thousands of distinct CDR3 sequences, around 50% of which appear only once. About this clonotype: The antigen is unknown.

The chain is built from TRBV7-9 and TRBJ2-5; weak D call: TRBD1 (7 bases). This TCR was sampled from an adult woman with stable Graves' hyperthyroidism. Sequencing input: peripheral blood. CDR3 protein: CASSLDRGGFTGNQPQYF. The CDR3, as DNA: TGTGCCAGCAGCTTAGACAGGGGAGGATTTACGGGCAATCAGCCCCAGTACTTC.